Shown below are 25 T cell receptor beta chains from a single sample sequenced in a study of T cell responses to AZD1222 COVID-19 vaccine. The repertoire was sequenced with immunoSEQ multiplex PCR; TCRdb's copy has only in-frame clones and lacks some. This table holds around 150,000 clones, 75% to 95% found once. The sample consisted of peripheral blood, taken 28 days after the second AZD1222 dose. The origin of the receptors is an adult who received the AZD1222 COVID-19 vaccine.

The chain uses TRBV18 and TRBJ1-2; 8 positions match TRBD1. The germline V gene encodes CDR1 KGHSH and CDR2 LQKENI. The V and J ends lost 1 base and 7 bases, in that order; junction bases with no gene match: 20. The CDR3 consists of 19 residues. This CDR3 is CASSPLFRDRRSSVGGYTF. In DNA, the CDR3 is TGTGCCAGCTCACCACTATTCCGGGACAGGCGATCTTCGGTTGGTGGCTACACCTTC.

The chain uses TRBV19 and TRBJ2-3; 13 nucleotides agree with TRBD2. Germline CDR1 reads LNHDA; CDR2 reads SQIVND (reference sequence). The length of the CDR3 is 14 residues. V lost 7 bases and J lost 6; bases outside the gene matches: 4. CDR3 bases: TGTGCCAGTAACGGACTAGCGGGAGCGGATACGCAGTATTTT. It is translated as CASNGLAGADTQYF.

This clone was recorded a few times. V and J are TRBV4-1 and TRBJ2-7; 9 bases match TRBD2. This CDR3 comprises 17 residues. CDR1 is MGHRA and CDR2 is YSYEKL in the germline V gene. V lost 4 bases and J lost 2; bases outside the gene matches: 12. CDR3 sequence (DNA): TGCGCCAGCAGCCTCCAAAGTAGCGGGAGCCGCACCTACGAGCAGTACTTC. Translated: CASSLQSSGSRTYEQYF.

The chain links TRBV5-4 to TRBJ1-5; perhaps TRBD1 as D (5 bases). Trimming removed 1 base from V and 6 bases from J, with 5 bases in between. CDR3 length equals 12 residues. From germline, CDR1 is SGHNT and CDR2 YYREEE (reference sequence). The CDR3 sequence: CASSLRGQPQHF. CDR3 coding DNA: TGTGCCAGCAGCTTGAGGGGTCAGCCCCAGCATTTT.

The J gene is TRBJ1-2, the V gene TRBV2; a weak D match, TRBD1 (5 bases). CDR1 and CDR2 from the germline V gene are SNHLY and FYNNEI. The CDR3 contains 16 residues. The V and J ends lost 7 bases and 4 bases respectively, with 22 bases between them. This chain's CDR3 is CASIKGTSGPFYGYTF. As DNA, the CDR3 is TGTGCCAGCATTAAGGGGACCTCGGGGCCTTTCTATGGCTACACCTTC.

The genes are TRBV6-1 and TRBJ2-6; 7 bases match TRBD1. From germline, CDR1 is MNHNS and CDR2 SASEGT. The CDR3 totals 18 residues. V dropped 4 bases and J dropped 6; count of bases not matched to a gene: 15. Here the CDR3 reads CASSGGQLLELEANVLTF. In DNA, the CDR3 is TGTGCCAGCAGTGGGGGACAGTTGCTCGAGCTAGAGGCCAACGTCCTGACTTTC.

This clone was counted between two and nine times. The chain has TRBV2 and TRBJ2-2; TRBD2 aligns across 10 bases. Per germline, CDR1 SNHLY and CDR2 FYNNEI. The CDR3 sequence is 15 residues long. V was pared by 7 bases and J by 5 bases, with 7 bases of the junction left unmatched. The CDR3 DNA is TGTGCCAGCAAGAAGGCTAGCGGGAGTACCGGGGAGCTGTTTTTT. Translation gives CASKKASGSTGELFF.

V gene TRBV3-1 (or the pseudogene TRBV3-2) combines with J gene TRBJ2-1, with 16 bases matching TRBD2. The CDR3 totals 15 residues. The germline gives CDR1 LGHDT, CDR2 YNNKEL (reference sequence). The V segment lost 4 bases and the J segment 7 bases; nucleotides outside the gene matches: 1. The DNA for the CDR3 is TGTGCCAGCAGCCTGGGACTAGCGGGGGGGAATGAGCAGTTCTTC. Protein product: CASSLGLAGGNEQFF.

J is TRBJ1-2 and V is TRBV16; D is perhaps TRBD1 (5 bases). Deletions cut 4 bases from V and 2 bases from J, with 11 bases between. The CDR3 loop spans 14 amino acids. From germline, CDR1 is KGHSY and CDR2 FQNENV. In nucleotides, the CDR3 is TGTGCCAGCAGCCCTCAAGCAGGGAACTATGGCTACACCTTC. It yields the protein CASSPQAGNYGYTF.

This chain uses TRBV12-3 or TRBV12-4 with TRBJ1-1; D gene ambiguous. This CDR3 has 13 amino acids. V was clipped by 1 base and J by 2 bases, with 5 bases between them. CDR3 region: CASSLGQNTEAFF. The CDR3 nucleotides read TGTGCCAGCAGTTTAGGACAAAACACTGAAGCTTTCTTT.

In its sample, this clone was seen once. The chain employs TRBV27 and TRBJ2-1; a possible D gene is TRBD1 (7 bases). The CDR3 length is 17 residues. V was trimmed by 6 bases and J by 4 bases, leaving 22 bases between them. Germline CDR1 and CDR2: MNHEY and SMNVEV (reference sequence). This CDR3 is CASSLEGASVAYNEQFF. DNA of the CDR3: TGTGCCAGCAGCCTGGAGGGGGCTAGCGTTGCTTACAATGAGCAGTTCTTC.

CDR3 sequence (DNA): TGTGCCAGTAGCCTACAGGGGAAGAACACTGAAGCTTTCTTT. Translation: CASSLQGKNTEAFF. The rearrangement uses TRBV19 and TRBJ1-1, with 7 bases identical to TRBD1. After removal of 6 bases from V and 1 base from J, the junction contained 5 bases not matched to a gene. Germline loops: CDR1 LNHDA, CDR2 SQIVND (reference sequence). The CDR3 covers 14 residues.

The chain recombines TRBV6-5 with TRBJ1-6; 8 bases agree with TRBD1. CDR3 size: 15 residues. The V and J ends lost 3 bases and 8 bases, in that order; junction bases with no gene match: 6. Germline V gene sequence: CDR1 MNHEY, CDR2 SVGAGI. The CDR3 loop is CASSYYRQGYSPLHF. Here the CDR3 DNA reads TGTGCCAGCAGTTATTACCGACAGGGGTATTCACCCCTCCACTTT.

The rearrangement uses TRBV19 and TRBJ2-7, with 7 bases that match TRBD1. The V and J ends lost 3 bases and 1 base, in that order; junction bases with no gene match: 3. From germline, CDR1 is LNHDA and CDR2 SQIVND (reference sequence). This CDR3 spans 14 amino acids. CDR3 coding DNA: TGTGCCAGTAGTATGGGACAGAGATCCTACGAGCAGTACTTC. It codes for CASSMGQRSYEQYF. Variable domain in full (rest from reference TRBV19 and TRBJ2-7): DGGITQSPKYLFRKEGQNVTLSCEQNLNHDAMYWYRQDPGQGLRLIYYSQIVNDFQKGDIAEGYSVSREKKESFPLTVTSAQKNPTAFYLCASSMGQRSYEQYFGPGTRLTVT.

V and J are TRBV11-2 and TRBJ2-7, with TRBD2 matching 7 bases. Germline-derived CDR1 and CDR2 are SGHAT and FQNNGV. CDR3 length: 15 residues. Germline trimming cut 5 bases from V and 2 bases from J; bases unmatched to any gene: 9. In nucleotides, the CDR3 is TGTGCCAGCAGCCCCCCCGGGAGGCCCACCTACGAGCAGTACTTC. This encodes CASSPPGRPTYEQYF.

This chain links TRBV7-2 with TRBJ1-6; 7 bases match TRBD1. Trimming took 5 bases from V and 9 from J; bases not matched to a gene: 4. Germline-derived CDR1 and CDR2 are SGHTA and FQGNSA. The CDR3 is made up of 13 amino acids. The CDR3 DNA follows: TGTGCCAGCAGCGCGACAGGGTTTTCACCCCTCCACTTT. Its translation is CASSATGFSPLHF.

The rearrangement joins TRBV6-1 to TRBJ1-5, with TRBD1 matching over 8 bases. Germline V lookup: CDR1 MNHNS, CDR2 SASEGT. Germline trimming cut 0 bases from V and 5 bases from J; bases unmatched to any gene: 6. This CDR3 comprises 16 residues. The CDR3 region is CASSEAPGQGYQPQHF. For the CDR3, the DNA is TGTGCCAGCAGTGAAGCGCCCGGACAGGGATATCAGCCCCAGCATTTT.

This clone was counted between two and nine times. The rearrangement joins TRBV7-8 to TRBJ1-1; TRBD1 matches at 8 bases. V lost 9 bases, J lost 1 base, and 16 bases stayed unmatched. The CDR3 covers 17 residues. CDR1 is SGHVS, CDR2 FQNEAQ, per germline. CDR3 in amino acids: CASARDRQKRKNTEAFF. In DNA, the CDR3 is TGTGCCAGTGCCCGGGACAGGCAGAAACGAAAGAACACTGAAGCTTTCTTT.

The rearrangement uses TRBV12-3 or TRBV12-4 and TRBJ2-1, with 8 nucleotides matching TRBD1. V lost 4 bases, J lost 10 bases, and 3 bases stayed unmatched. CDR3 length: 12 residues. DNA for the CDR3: TGTGCCAGCAGTTCCTCAGGGGGCGAGCAGTTCTTC. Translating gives CASSSSGGEQFF.

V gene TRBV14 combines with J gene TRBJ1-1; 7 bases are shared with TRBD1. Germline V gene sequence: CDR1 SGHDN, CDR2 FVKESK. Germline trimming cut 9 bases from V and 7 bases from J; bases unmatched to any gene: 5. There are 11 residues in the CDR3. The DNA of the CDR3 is TGTGCCAGTAGAGACAGGGATGAAGCTTTCTTT. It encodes CASRDRDEAFF.

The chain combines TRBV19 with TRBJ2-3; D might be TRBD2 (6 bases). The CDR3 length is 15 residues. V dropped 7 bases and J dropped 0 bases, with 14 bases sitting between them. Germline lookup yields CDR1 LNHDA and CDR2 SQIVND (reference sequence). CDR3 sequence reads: CASTYGAGSTDTQYF. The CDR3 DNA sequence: TGTGCCAGTACTTATGGGGCGGGGAGCACAGATACGCAGTATTTT.

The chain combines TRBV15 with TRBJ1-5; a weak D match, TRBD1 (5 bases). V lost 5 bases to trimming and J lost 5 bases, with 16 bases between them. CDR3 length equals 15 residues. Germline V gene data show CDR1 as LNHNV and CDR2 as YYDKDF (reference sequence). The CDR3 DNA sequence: TGTGCCACCAGCCCCTATGGGGGGGTGGATCAGCCCCAGCATTTT. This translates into CATSPYGGVDQPQHF.

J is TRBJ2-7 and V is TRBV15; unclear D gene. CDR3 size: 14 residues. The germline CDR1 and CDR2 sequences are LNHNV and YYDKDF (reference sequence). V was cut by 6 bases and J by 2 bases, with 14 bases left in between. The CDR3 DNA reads TGTGCCACCAGTGTTTTTGGCGATGCCTACGAGCAGTACTTC. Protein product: CATSVFGDAYEQYF.

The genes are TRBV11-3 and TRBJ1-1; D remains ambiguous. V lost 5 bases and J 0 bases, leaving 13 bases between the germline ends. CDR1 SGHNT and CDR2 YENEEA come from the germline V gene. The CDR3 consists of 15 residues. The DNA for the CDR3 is TGTGCCAGCAGCCCGGACTCAAGTCTGAACACTGAAGCTTTCTTT. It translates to CASSPDSSLNTEAFF.

The CDR3 DNA follows: TGTGCCAGTAGTATCACGATTTCAGGAAACACCATATATTTT. It encodes CASSITISGNTIYF. The V gene is TRBV19, the J gene TRBJ1-3; D uncertain. CDR1 is LNHDA, CDR2 SQIVND, per germline (reference sequence). Trimming left V 3 bases short and J 4 bases short, with 10 bases between. The CDR3 sequence is 14 residues long. Full variable domain (missing parts from reference TRBV19 and TRBJ1-3): DGGITQSPKYLFRKEGQNVTLSCEQNLNHDAMYWYRQDPGQGLRLIYYSQIVNDFQKGDIAEGYSVSREKKESFPLTVTSAQKNPTAFYLCASSITISGNTIYFGEGSWLTVV.